A selection of T cell receptor beta chains follows, all from one sample in a study of blood T cell repertoires in COVID-19. Profiled with immunoSEQ multiplex PCR; TCRdb holds only in-frame clones, not every one. The sample records 200,000 to 300,000 clones, about 83% being singletons. Sequenced input: PBMCs or T cells enriched from blood (not recorded which). Source of these receptors: a woman between 45 and 65 years old who had recovered from COVID-19. Both conserved end residues are part of each CDR3. The order of the fields is clone size, V gene, D gene, J gene, CDR3 DNA, CDR3 protein. The D gene is left open where the match is weak. For some rows the clone size is stated as once, few or many, or as a class when expanded; others skip it.

abundance: once
v_gene: TRBV27
d_gene: -
j_gene: TRBJ1-5
CDR3nt: TGTGCCAGCAGTTTATTCCCCGGAGGGAGCAATCAGCCCCAGCATTTT
CDR3aa: CASSLFPGGSNQPQHF

abundance: -
v_gene: TRBV30
d_gene: TRBD1
j_gene: TRBJ1-2
CDR3nt: TGTGCCTGGAGTAGGTCAGGGGGCGCTTATGGCTACACCTTC
CDR3aa: CAWSRSGGAYGYTF

abundance: -
v_gene: TRBV28
d_gene: TRBD1
j_gene: TRBJ1-6
CDR3nt: TGTGCCAGCACCTCATTGGGGGACAGGGTGTTTTCACCCCTCCACTTT
CDR3aa: CASTSLGDRVFSPLHF

abundance: -
v_gene: TRBV2
d_gene: -
j_gene: TRBJ1-3
CDR3nt: TGTGCCAGCAGTGTTCGGATACTATATGGAAACACCATATATTTT
CDR3aa: CASSVRILYGNTIYF

abundance: -
v_gene: TRBV7-9
d_gene: TRBD1
j_gene: TRBJ1-1
CDR3nt: TGTGCCAGCAGCTCCCCCTTACTGACAGGGGGGAACACTGAAGCTTTCTTT
CDR3aa: CASSSPLLTGGNTEAFF

abundance: -
v_gene: TRBV2
d_gene: TRBD1
j_gene: TRBJ2-3
CDR3nt: TGTGCCACTCGCAGGGGGGATACGCAGTATTTT
CDR3aa: CATRRGDTQYF

abundance: -
v_gene: TRBV5-4
d_gene: TRBD2
j_gene: TRBJ2-3
CDR3nt: TGTGCCAGCAGCCCAGCAGGGGCGGGGGGACGCACAGATACGCAGTATTTT
CDR3aa: CASSPAGAGGRTDTQYF

abundance: once
v_gene: TRBV5-6
d_gene: -
j_gene: TRBJ2-7
CDR3nt: TGTGCCAGCAGCTTTATACAGGGAAACTACGAGCAGTACTTC
CDR3aa: CASSFIQGNYEQYF

abundance: -
v_gene: TRBV19
d_gene: -
j_gene: TRBJ1-6
CDR3nt: TGTGCCAGTAGTATACACTTGTACGGGAGCTCCTATAATTCACCCCTCCACTTT
CDR3aa: CASSIHLYGSSYNSPLHF

abundance: -
v_gene: TRBV19
d_gene: -
j_gene: TRBJ2-5
CDR3nt: TGTGCCAGTAGTCTCCCCTTAGGGGGGGATAAAGAGACCCAGTACTTC
CDR3aa: CASSLPLGGDKETQYF

abundance: -
v_gene: TRBV4-1
d_gene: -
j_gene: TRBJ2-7
CDR3nt: TGCGCCAGCAGCCAAGGGGGAGGAAGGAGCTCCTACGAGCAGTACTTC
CDR3aa: CASSQGGGRSSYEQYF

abundance: -
v_gene: TRBV29-1
d_gene: -
j_gene: TRBJ2-5
CDR3nt: TGCAGCGTTGTGTTACAGTCGCAAGAGACCCAGTACTTC
CDR3aa: CSVVLQSQETQYF

abundance: -
v_gene: TRBV28
d_gene: TRBD2
j_gene: TRBJ2-7
CDR3nt: TGTGCCAGCAGTAATTTAGCGGGAGGCACCTCCTACGAGCAGTACTTC
CDR3aa: CASSNLAGGTSYEQYF

abundance: -
v_gene: TRBV6-5
d_gene: -
j_gene: TRBJ2-7
CDR3nt: TGTGCCAGCAGTATTTCATCCTCAGGGCCCTACGAGCAGTACTTC
CDR3aa: CASSISSSGPYEQYF

abundance: -
v_gene: TRBV11-2
d_gene: TRBD1
j_gene: TRBJ2-2
CDR3nt: TGTGCCAGCAGCTGGACCGGGACAGGGAACACCGGGGAGCTGTTTTTT
CDR3aa: CASSWTGTGNTGELFF

abundance: once
v_gene: TRBV18
d_gene: TRBD1
j_gene: TRBJ1-1
CDR3nt: TGTGCCAGCTCACCACCGTGGACAGGGTCGGGAACTGAAGCTTTCTTT
CDR3aa: CASSPPWTGSGTEAFF

abundance: -
v_gene: TRBV7-7
d_gene: TRBD1
j_gene: TRBJ1-1
CDR3nt: TGTGCTAGCAGCTCCAAGGACAGGGCTGGGGCTTTCTTT
CDR3aa: CASSSKDRAGAFF

abundance: -
v_gene: TRBV30
d_gene: -
j_gene: TRBJ1-5
CDR3nt: TGTGCCTGGAGTGTAACAGCGGGGTTTCAGCCCCAGCATTTT
CDR3aa: CAWSVTAGFQPQHF

abundance: -
v_gene: TRBV13
d_gene: TRBD2
j_gene: TRBJ2-5
CDR3nt: TGTGCCAGCAGCTCCGAAGGACTAGCGGGAGTATGGGAGACCCAGTACTTC
CDR3aa: CASSSEGLAGVWETQYF

abundance: -
v_gene: TRBV5-4
d_gene: TRBD1
j_gene: TRBJ1-1
CDR3nt: TGTGCCAGCAGAGTGACAGGGGAGGGGACTGAAGCTTTCTTT
CDR3aa: CASRVTGEGTEAFF

abundance: -
v_gene: TRBV28
d_gene: TRBD1
j_gene: TRBJ1-4
CDR3nt: TGTGCCAGCACCGCCCCGGGACAGCGCAAGGAAAAACTGTTTTTT
CDR3aa: CASTAPGQRKEKLFF

abundance: -
v_gene: TRBV7-2
d_gene: -
j_gene: TRBJ1-2
CDR3nt: TGTGCCAGCAGCTCCAGGGTTTTGGGCTACACCTTC
CDR3aa: CASSSRVLGYTF

abundance: -
v_gene: TRBV7-2
d_gene: TRBD2
j_gene: TRBJ2-2
CDR3nt: TGTGCCAGCAGCTTAAGGTCCCAGGGCGGGAGTTTTACCGGGGAGCTGTTTTTT
CDR3aa: CASSLRSQGGSFTGELFF

abundance: -
v_gene: TRBV30
d_gene: -
j_gene: TRBJ1-5
CDR3nt: TGTGCCTGGAGTGTACGGGAGTCGCCCCAGCATTTT
CDR3aa: CAWSVRESPQHF

abundance: -
v_gene: TRBV2
d_gene: -
j_gene: TRBJ1-6
CDR3nt: TGTGCCAGCAGTGAAAACGGTAATTCACCCCTCCACTTT
CDR3aa: CASSENGNSPLHF

abundance: -
v_gene: TRBV18
d_gene: TRBD2
j_gene: TRBJ2-7
CDR3nt: TGTGCCAGCTCACCGGCCCTAGCGGGAGTCTCGGGTTCCTACGAGCAGTACTTC
CDR3aa: CASSPALAGVSGSYEQYF

abundance: -
v_gene: TRBV28
d_gene: -
j_gene: TRBJ2-1
CDR3nt: TGTGCCAGCACCCCAGGTGACTACTACAATGAGCAGTTCTTC
CDR3aa: CASTPGDYYNEQFF

abundance: -
v_gene: TRBV5-6
d_gene: TRBD1
j_gene: TRBJ2-7
CDR3nt: TGTGCCAGCAGCGAGGCCGGGACAGGGGGCGAGCAGTACTTC
CDR3aa: CASSEAGTGGEQYF

abundance: -
v_gene: TRBV4-3
d_gene: TRBD2
j_gene: TRBJ2-5
CDR3nt: TGCGCCAGCAGCCAAGATCGGGTACTAGCGCAATACCAAGAGACCCAGTACTTC
CDR3aa: CASSQDRVLAQYQETQYF

abundance: -
v_gene: TRBV11-3
d_gene: TRBD2
j_gene: TRBJ2-1
CDR3nt: TGTGCCAGCAGCTTAAGGTCCTCGGCTAGCGGGAGAAATGAGCAGTTCTTC
CDR3aa: CASSLRSSASGRNEQFF

abundance: -
v_gene: TRBV27
d_gene: TRBD2
j_gene: TRBJ2-1
CDR3nt: TGTGCCAGCAATCTTATAGCGGGGGTTGGCAATGAGCAGTTCTTC
CDR3aa: CASNLIAGVGNEQFF

abundance: -
v_gene: TRBV29-1
d_gene: TRBD1
j_gene: TRBJ2-7
CDR3nt: TGCAGCGTGAGGGACAGCTCCTACGAGCAGTACTTC
CDR3aa: CSVRDSSYEQYF

abundance: once
v_gene: TRBV30
d_gene: -
j_gene: TRBJ2-1
CDR3nt: TGTGCCTGGAGTCCCCGACAGAGCGACAATGAGCAGTTCTTC
CDR3aa: CAWSPRQSDNEQFF

abundance: -
v_gene: TRBV27
d_gene: TRBD2
j_gene: TRBJ2-3
CDR3nt: TGTGCCAGCAGTTTATCGGGCGGGAGGGTTATAGATACGCAGTATTTT
CDR3aa: CASSLSGGRVIDTQYF

abundance: -
v_gene: TRBV28
d_gene: TRBD1
j_gene: TRBJ2-7
CDR3nt: TGTGCCAGCAGCAGGAGGGACAGGGGACCCTACGAGCAGTACTTC
CDR3aa: CASSRRDRGPYEQYF

abundance: once
v_gene: TRBV7-9
d_gene: -
j_gene: TRBJ1-2
CDR3nt: TGTGCCAGCAGCTTAGCTGCAGGCCCTTATGGCTACACCTTC
CDR3aa: CASSLAAGPYGYTF

abundance: once
v_gene: TRBV30
d_gene: -
j_gene: TRBJ1-2
CDR3nt: TGTGCCTGGAGTGTACGAGGATCTCGCGGCTACACCTTC
CDR3aa: CAWSVRGSRGYTF

abundance: -
v_gene: TRBV28
d_gene: -
j_gene: TRBJ1-2
CDR3nt: TGTGCCAGCCAACCGACGGGGGTCGGGGACTCGATCCGGGGAAACTATGGCTACACCTTC
CDR3aa: CASQPTGVGDSIRGNYGYTF

abundance: once
v_gene: TRBV6-8
d_gene: -
j_gene: TRBJ2-4
CDR3nt: TGTGCCAGCAGGGAACACTCGGAGATAGCCAAAAACATTCAGTACTTC
CDR3aa: CASREHSEIAKNIQYF

abundance: -
v_gene: TRBV15
d_gene: -
j_gene: TRBJ1-5
CDR3nt: TGTGCCACCAGTACAGGGTATAATCAGCCCCAGCATTTT
CDR3aa: CATSTGYNQPQHF

abundance: -
v_gene: TRBV3-1/TRBV3-2
d_gene: -
j_gene: TRBJ1-2
CDR3nt: TGTGCCAGCAGCCAACCCGTGGGAGGATCTGGCTACACCTTC
CDR3aa: CASSQPVGGSGYTF

abundance: -
v_gene: TRBV9
d_gene: TRBD2
j_gene: TRBJ2-2
CDR3nt: TGTGCCAGCAGCCCTTGGCTAGCGGGAGTACCGGGGGAGCTGTTTTTT
CDR3aa: CASSPWLAGVPGELFF

abundance: -
v_gene: TRBV4-2
d_gene: -
j_gene: TRBJ2-2
CDR3nt: TGTGCCACCTCACGACGCGGGAACGGGGAGTACACCGGGGAGCTGTTTTTT
CDR3aa: CATSRRGNGEYTGELFF

abundance: -
v_gene: TRBV10-3
d_gene: -
j_gene: TRBJ1-5
CDR3nt: TGTGCCATCAGTGAGTCTCTAGCGACGGCCACCTATCAGCCCCAGCATTTT
CDR3aa: CAISESLATATYQPQHF

abundance: -
v_gene: TRBV7-8
d_gene: -
j_gene: TRBJ2-1
CDR3nt: TGTGCCAGCAGCCGGTTGGGGGGCTACAATGAGCAGTTCTTC
CDR3aa: CASSRLGGYNEQFF

abundance: -
v_gene: TRBV6-5
d_gene: TRBD1
j_gene: TRBJ1-6
CDR3nt: TGTGCCAGCGGGTGGACAGGGGATAATTCACCCCTCCACTTT
CDR3aa: CASGWTGDNSPLHF

abundance: -
v_gene: TRBV24-1
d_gene: -
j_gene: TRBJ2-7
CDR3nt: TGTGCCACCAGTGATGGGGGGCGGGAGAATCAGTACTTC
CDR3aa: CATSDGGRENQYF

abundance: -
v_gene: TRBV19
d_gene: -
j_gene: TRBJ1-6
CDR3nt: TGTGCCAGTAGTATAGATGCCATACAGGGCTTCGATTCACCCCTCCACTTT
CDR3aa: CASSIDAIQGFDSPLHF

abundance: -
v_gene: TRBV5-5
d_gene: TRBD1
j_gene: TRBJ1-2
CDR3nt: TGTGCCAGCAGCTTGAGGGACAGGGGCTATGGCTACACCTTC
CDR3aa: CASSLRDRGYGYTF

abundance: -
v_gene: TRBV5-1
d_gene: TRBD1
j_gene: TRBJ1-4
CDR3nt: TGCGCCAGCAGCTTGACCACAGGGGTTAATGAAAAACTGTTTTTT
CDR3aa: CASSLTTGVNEKLFF

abundance: once
v_gene: TRBV4-1
d_gene: -
j_gene: TRBJ2-3
CDR3nt: TGCGCCAGCAGCTCCTCCCAGGCAGATACGCAGTATTTT
CDR3aa: CASSSSQADTQYF

abundance: -
v_gene: TRBV7-2
d_gene: -
j_gene: TRBJ1-5
CDR3nt: TGTGCCACCGGGGGGGGCCGGAATCAGCCCCAGCATTTT
CDR3aa: CATGGGRNQPQHF

abundance: once
v_gene: TRBV27
d_gene: -
j_gene: TRBJ1-1
CDR3nt: TGTGCCAGCAGTTCGTTGACTGGGGGGGAAACTGAAGCTTTCTTT
CDR3aa: CASSSLTGGETEAFF

abundance: few
v_gene: TRBV14
d_gene: TRBD1
j_gene: TRBJ1-2
CDR3nt: TGTGCCAGCAGCCGGGGACAGGCACTATTCTATGGCTACACCTTC
CDR3aa: CASSRGQALFYGYTF

abundance: few
v_gene: TRBV5-1
d_gene: -
j_gene: TRBJ2-7
CDR3nt: TGCGCCAGCAGCTCCCCAGGCTCCTACGAGCAGTACTTC
CDR3aa: CASSSPGSYEQYF